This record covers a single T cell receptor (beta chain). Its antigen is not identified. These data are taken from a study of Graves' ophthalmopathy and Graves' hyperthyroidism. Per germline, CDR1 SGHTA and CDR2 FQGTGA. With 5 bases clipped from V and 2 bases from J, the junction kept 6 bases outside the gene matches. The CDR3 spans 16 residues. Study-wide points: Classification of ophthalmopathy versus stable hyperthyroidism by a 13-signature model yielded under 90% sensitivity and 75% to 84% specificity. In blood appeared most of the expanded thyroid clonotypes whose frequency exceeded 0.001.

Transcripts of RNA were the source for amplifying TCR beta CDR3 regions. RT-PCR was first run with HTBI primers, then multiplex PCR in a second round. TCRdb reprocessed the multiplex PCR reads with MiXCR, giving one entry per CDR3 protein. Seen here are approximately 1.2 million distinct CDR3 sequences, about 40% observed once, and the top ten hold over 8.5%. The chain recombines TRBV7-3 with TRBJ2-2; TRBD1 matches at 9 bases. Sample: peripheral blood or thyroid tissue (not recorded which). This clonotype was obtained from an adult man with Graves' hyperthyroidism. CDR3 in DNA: TGTGCCAGCAGCACATCGACAGGGGGTAACACCGGGGAGCTGTTTTTT. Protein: CASSTSTGGNTGELFF.